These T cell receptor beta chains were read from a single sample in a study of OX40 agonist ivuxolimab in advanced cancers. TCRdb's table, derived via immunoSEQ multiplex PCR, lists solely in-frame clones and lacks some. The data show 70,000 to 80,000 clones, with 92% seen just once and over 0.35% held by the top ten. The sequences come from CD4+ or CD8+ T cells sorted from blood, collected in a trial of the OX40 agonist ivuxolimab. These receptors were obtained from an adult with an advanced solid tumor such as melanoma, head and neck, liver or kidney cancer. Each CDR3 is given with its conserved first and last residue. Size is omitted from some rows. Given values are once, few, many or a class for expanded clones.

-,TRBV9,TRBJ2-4,CASSSKPTGAAYF
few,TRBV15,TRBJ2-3,CATSTPLAASTDTQYF
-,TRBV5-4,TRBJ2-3,CASSPPAGRSTDTQYF
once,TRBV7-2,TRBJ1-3,CASSLEYSGTGNTIYF
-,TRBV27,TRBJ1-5,CASRGFDSNQPQHF
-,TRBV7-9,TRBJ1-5,CASSLVEDQPQHF
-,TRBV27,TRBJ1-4,CASRIGQGYEKLFF
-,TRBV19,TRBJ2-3,CASSIRGQIADTQYF
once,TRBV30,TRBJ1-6,CAWSGTGGGNSPLHF
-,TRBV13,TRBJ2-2,CASSLGGLTNTGELFF
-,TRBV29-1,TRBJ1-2,CSVNRGGGFYGYTF
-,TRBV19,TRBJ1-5,CASSMLGQINSNQPQHF
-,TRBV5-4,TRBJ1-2,CASSFAGLGYGYTF
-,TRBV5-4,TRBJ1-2,CASSLGQGRGYTF
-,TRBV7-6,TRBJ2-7,CASSPSPDSYEQYF
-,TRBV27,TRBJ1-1,CASSLSRQGQAEAFF
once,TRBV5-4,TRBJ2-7,CASSLGRSSYEQYF
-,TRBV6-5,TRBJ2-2,CASSSVGTGGWELFF
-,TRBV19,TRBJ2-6,CASETLAGVGGANVLTF
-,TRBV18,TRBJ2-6,CASSPGGDSGANVLTF
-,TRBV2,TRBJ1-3,CASSIQGASGNTIYF
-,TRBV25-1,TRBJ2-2,CASRLAGSTGELFF
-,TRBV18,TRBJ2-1,CASSPYDLALTYNEQFF
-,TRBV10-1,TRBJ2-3,CASSEPGLANTDTQYF
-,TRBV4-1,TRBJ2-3,CASSQTSGQAAADTQYF
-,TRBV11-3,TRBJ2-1,CASSFLTYNEQFF
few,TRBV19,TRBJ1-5,CASSAPGNNQPQHF
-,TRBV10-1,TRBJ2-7,CASSGTGRSYEQYF
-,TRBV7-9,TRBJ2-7,CASSLLNYEQYF
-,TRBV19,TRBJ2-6,CASSIASHTVSLGANVLTF
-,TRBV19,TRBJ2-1,CASSAGLAGGSSYNEQFF
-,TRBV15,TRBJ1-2,CATSRDRTDYGYTF
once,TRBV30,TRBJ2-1,CAWSVQLTDCEQFF
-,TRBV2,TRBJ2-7,CASSRIAGGSYEQYF
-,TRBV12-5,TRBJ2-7,CASGTRQAGGEQYF
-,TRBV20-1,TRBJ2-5,CSAREGGTQYF
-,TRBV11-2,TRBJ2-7,CASSFSGAKISYEQYF
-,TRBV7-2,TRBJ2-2,CASSPGGQANTGELFF
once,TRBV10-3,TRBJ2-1,CAISESVFGSANNEQFF
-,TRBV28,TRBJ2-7,CASSSGQGAWQYF
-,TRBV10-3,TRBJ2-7,CAISVQGGLDEQYF
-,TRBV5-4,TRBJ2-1,CASSSRINNEQFF
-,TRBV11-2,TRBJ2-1,CASTRVGASNSYNEQFF
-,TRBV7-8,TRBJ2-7,CASGRTGGRGEQYF
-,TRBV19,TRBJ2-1,CASSIVAGGRYNEQFF
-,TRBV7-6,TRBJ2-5,CASSPLNTRSVQETQYF
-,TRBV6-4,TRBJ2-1,CASKDTAGGPWEEQFF
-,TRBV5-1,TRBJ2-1,CASKGLAGDNEQFF
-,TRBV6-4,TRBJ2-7,CASSDARGDEQYF
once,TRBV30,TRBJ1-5,CAWSVLGLSQPQHF
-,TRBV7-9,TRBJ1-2,CASSSRPQGSRHGYTF
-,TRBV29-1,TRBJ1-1,CSALGQQGGLTEAFF
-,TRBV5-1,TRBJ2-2,CASSLQGADTGELFF
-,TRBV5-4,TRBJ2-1,CASSFGGTRPYNEQFF
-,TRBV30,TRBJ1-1,CAWSQRGGNTEAFF
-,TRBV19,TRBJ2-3,CASSMSQTGATPYF
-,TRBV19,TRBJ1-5,CASKGSPYSNQPQHF